These 20 T cell receptor beta chains were all obtained from the same sample, sequenced in a study of T cell responses to AZD1222 COVID-19 vaccine. TCRdb's copy holds only in-frame clones and misses some; the assay was immunoSEQ multiplex PCR. The data show about 150,000 clones, roughly 90% seen once. This specimen consisted of peripheral blood, obtained 28 days after the second AZD1222 dose. The receptors shown here come from an adult who received the AZD1222 COVID-19 vaccine.

The chain uses TRBV7-9 and TRBJ1-3; D might be TRBD1 (6 bases). The germline CDR1 and CDR2 sequences are SEHNR and FQNEAQ (reference sequence). The V end lost 3 bases, the J end lost 4 bases, and 19 bases lay between the germline ends. This CDR3 region has 17 residues. CDR3: CASSFGQGFLTGNTIYF. As DNA, the CDR3 is TGTGCCAGCAGCTTTGGGCAGGGGTTCCTGACGGGAAACACCATATATTTT. Variable domain in full (rest from reference TRBV7-9 and TRBJ1-3): DTGVSQNPRHKITKRGQNVTFRCDPISEHNRLYWYRQTLGQGPEFLTYFQNEAQLEKSRLLSDRFSAERPKGSFSTLEIQRTEQGDSAMYLCASSFGQGFLTGNTIYFGEGSWLTVV.

V and J are TRBV27 and TRBJ2-2, with D perhaps matching TRBD2 (5 bases). Germline CDR1 is MNHEY and CDR2 is SMNVEV (reference sequence). The CDR3 loop spans 14 amino acids. V lost 3 bases and J lost 4, with 9 bases in between. CDR3 residues: CASSLRGSTGELFF. DNA of the CDR3: TGTGCCAGCAGTTTGAGAGGGAGCACCGGGGAGCTGTTTTTT.

This chain uses TRBV15 with TRBJ1-4, with 9 bases identical to TRBD1. The germline CDR1 and CDR2 sequences are LNHNV and YYDKDF (reference sequence). The J segment lost 7 bases and the V segment lost 3 bases, leaving 6 bases of the junction unmatched. The CDR3 has 15 amino acids. For the CDR3, the DNA is TGTGCCACCAGCAGTGGACAGGGGTGGGGTGAAAAACTGTTTTTT. It is translated as CATSSGQGWGEKLFF. The complete variable domain, with remaining parts taken from reference TRBV15 and TRBJ1-4, reads DAMVIQNPRYQVTQFGKPVTLSCSQTLNHNVMYWYQQKSSQAPKLLFHYYDKDFNNEADTPDNFQSRRPNTSFCFLDIRSPGLGDTAMYLCATSSGQGWGEKLFFGSGTQLSVL.

The chain couples TRBV11-2 to TRBJ2-1; 7 bases are a match to TRBD2. The CDR3 loop spans 15 amino acids. Trimming took 3 bases from V and 3 from J; bases not matched to a gene: 5. Germline V gene data show CDR1 as SGHAT and CDR2 as FQNNGV. In DNA form, the CDR3 reads TGTGCCAGCAGCTTGCAGATAGCGGGCTACAATGAGCAGTTCTTC. Translated: CASSLQIAGYNEQFF.

V and J are TRBV3-1 (or the pseudogene TRBV3-2) and TRBJ2-7; D possibly corresponds to TRBD1 (6 bases). The V gene's germline CDR1 is LGHDT and CDR2 YNNKEL (reference sequence). The CDR3 spans 14 residues. Trimming left V 4 bases short and J 3 bases short, with 13 bases between. As DNA, the CDR3 is TGTGCCAGCAGCCCCATCACAGGGAGCTACGAGCAGTACTTC. As protein: CASSPITGSYEQYF.

This chain links TRBV4-3 with TRBJ2-7; TRBD2 matches at 7 bases. In germline, CDR1 is LGHNA, CDR2 YSLEER. J gave up 3 bases and V 5 bases, and 4 bases lay outside the gene matches. The CDR3 sequence is 13 residues long. This CDR3 reads CASSEREGYEQYF. Written as DNA, the CDR3 is TGCGCCAGCAGCGAAAGGGAGGGCTACGAGCAGTACTTC.

The chain uses TRBV5-1 and TRBJ2-1; D is perhaps TRBD2 (5 bases). The germline CDR1 and CDR2 sequences are SGHRS and YFSETQ. The CDR3 is 16 residues long. V was trimmed by 2 bases and J by 9 bases, leaving 21 bases between them. The CDR3: CASSFSGSLLAVEQFF. CDR3 sequence (DNA): TGCGCCAGCAGCTTTTCGGGGTCCCTCCTGGCAGTTGAGCAGTTCTTC.

The chain combines TRBV19 with TRBJ2-2, with D unresolved. CDR3 size: 14 residues. V dropped 4 bases and J dropped 6 bases, with 12 bases sitting between them. The germline V gene has CDR1 LNHDA and CDR2 SQIVND (reference sequence). CDR3 in DNA: TGTGCCAGTAGTACGCTCTTAGGTCCCGGGGAGCTGTTTTTT. Protein: CASSTLLGPGELFF.

The rearrangement joins TRBV5-4 to TRBJ2-3, with TRBD2 matching 13 bases. The CDR3 sequence is 17 residues long. Trimming removed 4 bases from V and 1 base from J; junction bases left unmatched: 6. Per germline, CDR1 SGHNT and CDR2 YYREEE (reference sequence). The CDR3: CASSPGTSGMRTDTQYF. CDR3 nucleotides: TGTGCCAGCAGCCCCGGGACTAGCGGGATGCGCACAGATACGCAGTATTTT.

There are a few counts of this clone. The chain uses TRBV19 and TRBJ1-5; a weak D match, TRBD1 (6 bases). Trimming removed 7 bases from V and 5 bases from J, with 18 bases in between. Germline V gives CDR1 LNHDA, CDR2 SQIVND (reference sequence). The CDR3 runs 15 residues. The CDR3 DNA follows: TGTGCCAGTAACAGGGTCGTGGGGGAGGATCAGCCCCAGCATTTT. Translated: CASNRVVGEDQPQHF.

This chain joins TRBV11-3 and TRBJ2-3; 7 nucleotides agree with TRBD1. Germline V gene lookup returns CDR1 SGHNT and CDR2 YENEEA. J gave up 5 bases and V 0 bases, and 11 bases lay outside the gene matches. The CDR3 length is 17 residues. The CDR3 loop reads CASSLDPGQRVGDTQYF. The CDR3 DNA follows: TGTGCCAGCAGCTTAGATCCGGGACAGAGGGTAGGAGATACGCAGTATTTT.

The V call is TRBV2, the J call TRBJ2-5; 8 bases line up with TRBD1. This CDR3 spans 13 amino acids. Germline V gene data show CDR1 as SNHLY and CDR2 as FYNNEI. V lost 4 bases and J lost 3; bases outside the gene matches: 1. The CDR3 spells CASSGTGKETQYF. The CDR3 bases are TGTGCCAGCAGTGGGACAGGGAAAGAGACCCAGTACTTC.

The rearrangement uses TRBV3-1 (or the pseudogene TRBV3-2) and TRBJ2-7; 10 bases are a match to TRBD2. V was clipped by 5 bases and J by 1 base; unmatched bases: 5. The CDR3 runs 15 residues. CDR1 is LGHDT, CDR2 YNNKEL, per germline (reference sequence). The CDR3 DNA follows: TGTGCCAGCAGCTACGGACTAGCGGCATCCTACGAGCAGTACTTC. Its protein is CASSYGLAASYEQYF.

The chain's CDR3 is CASSGPGLNIQYF. CDR3 bases: TGTGCCAGTAGTGGCCCCGGCTTAAACATTCAGTACTTC. This rearrangement joins TRBV19 to TRBJ2-4; D call uncertain. V lost 5 bases and J lost 6, with 11 bases in between. The CDR3 is made up of 13 amino acids. Germline V CDR1 and CDR2: LNHDA, SQIVND (reference sequence). Using reference TRBV19 and TRBJ2-4 for the parts outside the CDR3, the full variable domain is DGGITQSPKYLFRKEGQNVTLSCEQNLNHDAMYWYRQDPGQGLRLIYYSQIVNDFQKGDIAEGYSVSREKKESFPLTVTSAQKNPTAFYLCASSGPGLNIQYFGAGTRLSVL.

The V gene is TRBV7-9, the J gene TRBJ2-3; D is possibly TRBD2 (6 bases). CDR1 is SEHNR, CDR2 FQNEAQ, per germline (reference sequence). CDR3 length equals 15 residues. Trimming removed 2 bases at V and 4 bases at J, with 13 bases between. The CDR3 DNA reads TGTGCCAGCAGCTTAAGGCCGGGCGGGGCAGATACGCAGTATTTT. Translated, it gives CASSLRPGGADTQYF.

The DNA for the CDR3 is TGTGCCAGCAGCGGAGGGGGGAGCTCCTACGAGCAGTACTTC. Protein sequence: CASSGGGSSYEQYF. V is TRBV9 and J is TRBJ2-7; D may correspond to TRBD1 or TRBD2 (6 bases each). Trimming shortened V by 3 bases and J by 0 bases, and 10 bases separated the two germline ends. The CDR3 has 14 residues. CDR1 SGDLS and CDR2 YYNGEE come from the germline V gene.

J is TRBJ2-1 and V is TRBV18, with 7 nucleotides matching TRBD1. Trimming cost V 4 bases and J 8 bases; bases outside gene matches: 14. Germline V gene data show CDR1 as KGHSH and CDR2 as LQKENI. CDR3 size: 16 residues. The CDR3 bases are TGTGCCAGCTCACTTCAACGACAGGGCCCTTTTGATGAGCAGTTCTTC. Its protein is CASSLQRQGPFDEQFF.

The V and J genes are TRBV12-3 or TRBV12-4 and TRBJ1-5; D not certain. This CDR3 spans 13 amino acids. V shed 7 bases and J shed 7 bases, with 14 bases lying between them. DNA of the CDR3: TGTGCCAGCAACTTGGACCAACGGCAGCCCCAGCATTTT. Encoded protein: CASNLDQRQPQHF.

This chain links TRBV12-3 or TRBV12-4 with TRBJ1-4; D not certain. V was pared by 1 base and J by 8 bases, with 5 bases between. The CDR3 loop spans 12 amino acids. The CDR3 loop is CASSLVGEKLFF. CDR3 sequence (DNA): TGTGCCAGCAGTTTAGTTGGCGAAAAACTGTTTTTT.

The V and J genes are TRBV7-2 and TRBJ2-7; 7 bases line up with TRBD1. Germline CDR1 is SGHTA and CDR2 is FQGNSA. V trimming: 5 bases; J trimming: 2 bases; junction bases outside the gene matches: 6. The CDR3 extends over 14 amino acids. The chain's CDR3 is CASSGTGTAYEQYF. As DNA, the CDR3 is TGTGCCAGCAGCGGTACCGGGACAGCCTACGAGCAGTACTTC.